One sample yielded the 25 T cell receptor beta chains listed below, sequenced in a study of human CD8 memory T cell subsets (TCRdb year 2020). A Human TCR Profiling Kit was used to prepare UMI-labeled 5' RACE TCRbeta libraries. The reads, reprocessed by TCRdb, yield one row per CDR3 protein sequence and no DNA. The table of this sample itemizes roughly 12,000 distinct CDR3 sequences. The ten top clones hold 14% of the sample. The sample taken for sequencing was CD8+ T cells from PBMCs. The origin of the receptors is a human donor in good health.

This CDR3 is CASSYAGQGFSYEQYF. The chain is built from TRBV6-5 and TRBJ2-7; the D gene TCRdb calls, TRBD1, cannot be checked with no DNA. Germline V gene data show CDR1 as MNHEY and CDR2 as SVGAGI. CDR3 length: 16 amino acids.

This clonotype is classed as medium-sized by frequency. The CDR3 protein is CASSSSGNEQFF. This chain uses TRBV7-6 with TRBJ2-1. The CDR3 has 12 residues. CDR1 is SGHVS, CDR2 FNYEAQ, per germline.

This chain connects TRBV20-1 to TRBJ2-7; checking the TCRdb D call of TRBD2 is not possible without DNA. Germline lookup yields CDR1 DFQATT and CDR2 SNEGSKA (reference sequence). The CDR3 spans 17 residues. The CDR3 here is CSAGNPGTSVLLYEQYF.

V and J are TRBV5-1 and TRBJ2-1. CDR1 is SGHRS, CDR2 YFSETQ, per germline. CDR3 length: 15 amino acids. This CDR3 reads CASRLPGGPYNEQFF. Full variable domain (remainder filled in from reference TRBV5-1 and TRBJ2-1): KAGVTQTPRYLIKTRGQQVTLSCSPISGHRSVSWYQQTPGQGLQFLFEYFSETQRNKGNFPGRFSGRQFSNSRSEMNVSTLELGDSALYLCASRLPGGPYNEQFFGPGTRLTVL.

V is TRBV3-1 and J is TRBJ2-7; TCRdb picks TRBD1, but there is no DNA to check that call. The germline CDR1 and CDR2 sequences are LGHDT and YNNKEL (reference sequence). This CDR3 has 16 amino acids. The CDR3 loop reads CASSQETPRGKDEQYF.

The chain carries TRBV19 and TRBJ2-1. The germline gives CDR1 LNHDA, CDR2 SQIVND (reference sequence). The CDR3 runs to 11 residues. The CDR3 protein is CASSLWNEQFF. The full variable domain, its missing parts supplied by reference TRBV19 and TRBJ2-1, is DGGITQSPKYLFRKEGQNVTLSCEQNLNHDAMYWYRQDPGQGLRLIYYSQIVNDFQKGDIAEGYSVSREKKESFPLTVTSAQKNPTAFYLCASSLWNEQFFGPGTRLTVL.

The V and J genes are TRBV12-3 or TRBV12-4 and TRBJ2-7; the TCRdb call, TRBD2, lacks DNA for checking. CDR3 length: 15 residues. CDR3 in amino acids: CASSLYAGSPYEQYF.

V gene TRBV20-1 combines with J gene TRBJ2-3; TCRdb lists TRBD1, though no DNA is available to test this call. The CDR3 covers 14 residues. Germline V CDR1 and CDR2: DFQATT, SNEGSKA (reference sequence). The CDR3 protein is CSAEGARPTDTQYF.

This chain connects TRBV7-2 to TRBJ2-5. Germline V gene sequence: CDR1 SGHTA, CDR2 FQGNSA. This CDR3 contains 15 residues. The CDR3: CASSLEDTPSETQYF.

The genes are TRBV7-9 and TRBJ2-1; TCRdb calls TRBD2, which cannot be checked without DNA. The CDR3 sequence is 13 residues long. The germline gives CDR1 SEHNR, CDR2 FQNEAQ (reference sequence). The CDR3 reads CASSSLAGVEQFF.

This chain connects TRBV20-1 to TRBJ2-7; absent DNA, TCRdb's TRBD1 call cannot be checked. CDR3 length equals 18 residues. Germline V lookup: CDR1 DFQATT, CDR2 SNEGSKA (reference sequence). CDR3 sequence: CSARPLGPADGSTYEQYF.

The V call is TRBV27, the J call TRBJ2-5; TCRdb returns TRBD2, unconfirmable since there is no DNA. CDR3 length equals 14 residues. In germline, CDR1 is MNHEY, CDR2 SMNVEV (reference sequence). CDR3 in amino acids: CASSSATSRETQYF.

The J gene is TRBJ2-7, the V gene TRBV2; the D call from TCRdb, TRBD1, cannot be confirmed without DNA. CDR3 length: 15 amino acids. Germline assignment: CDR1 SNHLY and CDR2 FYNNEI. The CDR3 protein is CASCLGWQPGNEQYF.

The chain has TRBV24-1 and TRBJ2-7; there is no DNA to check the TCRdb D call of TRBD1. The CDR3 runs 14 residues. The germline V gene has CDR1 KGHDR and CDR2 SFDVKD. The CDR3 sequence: CATSVTGNSTEQYF.

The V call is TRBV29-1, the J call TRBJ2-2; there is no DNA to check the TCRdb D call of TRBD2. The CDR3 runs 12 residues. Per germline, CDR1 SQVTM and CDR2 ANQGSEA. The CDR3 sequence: CSVASGTGELFF.

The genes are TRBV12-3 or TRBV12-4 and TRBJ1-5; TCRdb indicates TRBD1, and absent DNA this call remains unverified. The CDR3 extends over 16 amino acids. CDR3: CASSPPTGFGNQPQHF.

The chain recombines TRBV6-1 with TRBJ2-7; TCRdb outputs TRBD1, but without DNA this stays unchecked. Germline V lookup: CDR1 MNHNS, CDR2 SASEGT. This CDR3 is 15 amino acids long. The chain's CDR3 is CASSEIWGQAYEQYF.

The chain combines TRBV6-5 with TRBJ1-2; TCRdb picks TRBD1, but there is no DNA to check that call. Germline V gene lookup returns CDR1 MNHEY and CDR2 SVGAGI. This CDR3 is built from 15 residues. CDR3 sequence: CASSYLPQVNYGYTF.

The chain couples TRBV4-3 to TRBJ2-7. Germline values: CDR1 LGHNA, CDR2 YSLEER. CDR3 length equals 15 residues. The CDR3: CASSQTWASSYEQYF.

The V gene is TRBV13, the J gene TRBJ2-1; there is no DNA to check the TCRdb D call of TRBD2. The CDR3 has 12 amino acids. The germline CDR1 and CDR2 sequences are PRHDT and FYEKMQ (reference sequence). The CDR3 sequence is CASSLLAHEQFF.

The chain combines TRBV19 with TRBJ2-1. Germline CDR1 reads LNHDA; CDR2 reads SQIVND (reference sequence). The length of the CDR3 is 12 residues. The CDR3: CASSIPHNEQFF.

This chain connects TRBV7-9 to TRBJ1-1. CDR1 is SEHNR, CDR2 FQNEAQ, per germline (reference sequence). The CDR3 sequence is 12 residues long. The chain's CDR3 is CASSARAIEAFF.

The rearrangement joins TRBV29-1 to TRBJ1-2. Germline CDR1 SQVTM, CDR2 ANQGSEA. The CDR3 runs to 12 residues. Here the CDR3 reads CSVEKGSYGYTF.

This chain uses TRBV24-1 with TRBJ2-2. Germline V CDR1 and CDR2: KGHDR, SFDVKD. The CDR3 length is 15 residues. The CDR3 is CATSEIFGDTGELFF.

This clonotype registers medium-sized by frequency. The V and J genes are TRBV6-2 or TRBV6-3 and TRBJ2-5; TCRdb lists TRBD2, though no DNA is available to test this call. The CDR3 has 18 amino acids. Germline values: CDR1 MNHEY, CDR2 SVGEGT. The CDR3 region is CASSYWASGGHRQETQYF.